This TCR beta chain is drawn from a study of blood T cell repertoires in COVID-19. Data came from immunoSEQ multiplex PCR; TCRdb stores just in-frame clones and leaves some out. The table shows roughly 200,000 clones, with 89% occurring only once. V gave up 3 bases and J gave up 0 bases, with 9 bases separating them. This CDR3 spans 15 amino acids. Germline CDR1 SGHRS, CDR2 YFSETQ. Allocation to cohorts depended on clinical history reported by the participants. The sample comprised PBMCs or T cells enriched from blood (not recorded which). The source of this sequence is a woman aged 40-49 years with acute COVID-19. The V gene is TRBV5-1, the J gene TRBJ2-2; no definite D call. The CDR3 nucleotides read TGCGCCAGCAGCTCCGCGACATCGAACACCGGGGAGCTGTTTTTT. Amino acids: CASSSATSNTGELFF.